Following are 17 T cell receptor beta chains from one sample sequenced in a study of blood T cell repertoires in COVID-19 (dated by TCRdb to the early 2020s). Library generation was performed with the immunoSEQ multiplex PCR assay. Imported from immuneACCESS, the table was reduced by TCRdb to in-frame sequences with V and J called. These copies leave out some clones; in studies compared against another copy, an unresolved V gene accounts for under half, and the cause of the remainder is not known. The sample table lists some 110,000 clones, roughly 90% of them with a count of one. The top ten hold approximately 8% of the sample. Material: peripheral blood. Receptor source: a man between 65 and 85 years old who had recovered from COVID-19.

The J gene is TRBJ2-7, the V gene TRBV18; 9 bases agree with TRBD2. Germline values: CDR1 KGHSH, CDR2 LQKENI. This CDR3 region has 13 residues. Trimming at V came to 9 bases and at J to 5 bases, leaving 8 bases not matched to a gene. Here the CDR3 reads CASSVAGVHEQYF. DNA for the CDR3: TGTGCCAGTTCGGTAGCGGGAGTTCACGAGCAGTACTTC.

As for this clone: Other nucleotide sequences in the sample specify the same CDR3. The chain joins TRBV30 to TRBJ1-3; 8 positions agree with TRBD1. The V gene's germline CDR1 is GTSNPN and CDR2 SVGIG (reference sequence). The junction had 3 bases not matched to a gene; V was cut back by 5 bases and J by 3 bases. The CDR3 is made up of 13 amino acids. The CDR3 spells CAWGQGGGNTIYF. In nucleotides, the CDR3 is TGTGCCTGGGGACAGGGCGGTGGAAACACCATATATTTT.

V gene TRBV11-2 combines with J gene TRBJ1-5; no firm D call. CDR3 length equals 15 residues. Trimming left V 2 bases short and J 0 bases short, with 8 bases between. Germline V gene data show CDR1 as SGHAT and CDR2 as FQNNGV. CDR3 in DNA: TGTGCCAGCAGCTTATCCCGGGATAGCAATCAGCCCCAGCATTTT. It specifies CASSLSRDSNQPQHF.

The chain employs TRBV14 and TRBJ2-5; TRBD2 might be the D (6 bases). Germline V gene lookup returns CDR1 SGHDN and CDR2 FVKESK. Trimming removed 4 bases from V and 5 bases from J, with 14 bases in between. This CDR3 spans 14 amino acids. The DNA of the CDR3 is TGTGCCAGCAGCCGACGACTAGTGGGGGAGACCCAGTACTTC. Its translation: CASSRRLVGETQYF. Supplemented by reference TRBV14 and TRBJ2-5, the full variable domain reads EAGVTQFPSHSVIEKGQTVTLRCDPISGHDNLYWYRRVMGKEIKFLLHFVKESKQDESGMPNNRFLAERTGGTYSTLKVQPAELEDSGVYFCASSRRLVGETQYFGPGTRLLVL.

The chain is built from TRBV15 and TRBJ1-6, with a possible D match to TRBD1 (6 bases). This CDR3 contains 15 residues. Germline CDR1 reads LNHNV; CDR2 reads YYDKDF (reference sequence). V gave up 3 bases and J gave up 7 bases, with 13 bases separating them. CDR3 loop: CATSRGGRENSPLHF. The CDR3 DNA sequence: TGTGCCACCAGCAGGGGGGGGCGGGAGAATTCACCCCTCCACTTT.

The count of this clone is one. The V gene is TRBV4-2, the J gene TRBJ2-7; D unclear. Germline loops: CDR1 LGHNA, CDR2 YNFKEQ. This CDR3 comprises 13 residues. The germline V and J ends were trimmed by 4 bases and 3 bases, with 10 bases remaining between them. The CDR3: CASSPPRGYEQYF. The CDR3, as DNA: TGTGCCAGCAGCCCACCCCGCGGCTACGAGCAGTACTTC.

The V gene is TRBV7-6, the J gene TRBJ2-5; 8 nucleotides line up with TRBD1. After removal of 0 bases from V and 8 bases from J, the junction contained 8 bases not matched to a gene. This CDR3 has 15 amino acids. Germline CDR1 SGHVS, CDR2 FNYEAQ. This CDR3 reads CASSLAGTGGRTQYF. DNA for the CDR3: TGTGCCAGCAGCTTAGCCGGGACAGGAGGAAGAACCCAGTACTTC.

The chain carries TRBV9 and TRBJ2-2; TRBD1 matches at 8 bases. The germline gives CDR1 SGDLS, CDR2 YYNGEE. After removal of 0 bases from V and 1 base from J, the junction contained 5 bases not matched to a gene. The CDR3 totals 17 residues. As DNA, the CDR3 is TGTGCCAGCAGCGTAGGGGCCACAGGGGGGAACACCGGGGAGCTGTTTTTT. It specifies CASSVGATGGNTGELFF.

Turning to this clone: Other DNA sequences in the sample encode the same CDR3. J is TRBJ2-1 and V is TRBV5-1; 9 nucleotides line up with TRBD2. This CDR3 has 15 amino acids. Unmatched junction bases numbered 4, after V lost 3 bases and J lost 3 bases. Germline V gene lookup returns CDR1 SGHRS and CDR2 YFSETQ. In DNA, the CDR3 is TGCGCCAGCAGCTGGGGACTAGCAGACTACAATGAGCAGTTCTTC. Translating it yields CASSWGLADYNEQFF.

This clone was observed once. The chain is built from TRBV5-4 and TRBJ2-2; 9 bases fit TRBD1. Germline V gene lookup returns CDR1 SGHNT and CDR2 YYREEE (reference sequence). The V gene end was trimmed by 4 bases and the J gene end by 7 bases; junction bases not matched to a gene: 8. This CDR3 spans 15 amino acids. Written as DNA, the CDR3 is TGTGCCAGCAGCCTTCGAGGGACAGGGTTCGGGGAGCTGTTTTTT. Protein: CASSLRGTGFGELFF.

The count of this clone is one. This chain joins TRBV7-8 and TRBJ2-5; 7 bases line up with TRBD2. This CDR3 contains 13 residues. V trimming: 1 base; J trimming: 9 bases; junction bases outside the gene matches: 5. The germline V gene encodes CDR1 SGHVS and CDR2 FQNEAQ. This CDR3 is CASSLVGAGAQYF. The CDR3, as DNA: TGTGCCAGCAGCTTAGTCGGTGCGGGGGCCCAGTACTTC.

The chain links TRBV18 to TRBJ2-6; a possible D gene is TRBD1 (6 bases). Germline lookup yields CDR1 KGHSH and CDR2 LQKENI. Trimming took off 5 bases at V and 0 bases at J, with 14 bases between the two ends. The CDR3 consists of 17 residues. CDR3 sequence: CASSGQGILSGANVLTF. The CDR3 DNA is TGTGCCAGCTCAGGGCAGGGGATCCTCTCTGGGGCCAACGTCCTGACTTTC.

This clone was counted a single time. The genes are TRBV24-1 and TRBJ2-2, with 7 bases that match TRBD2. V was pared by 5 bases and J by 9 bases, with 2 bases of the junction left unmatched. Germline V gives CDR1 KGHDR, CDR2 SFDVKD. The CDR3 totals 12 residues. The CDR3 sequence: CATSGGGWELFF. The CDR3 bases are TGTGCCACCAGTGGGGGAGGGTGGGAGCTGTTTTTT.

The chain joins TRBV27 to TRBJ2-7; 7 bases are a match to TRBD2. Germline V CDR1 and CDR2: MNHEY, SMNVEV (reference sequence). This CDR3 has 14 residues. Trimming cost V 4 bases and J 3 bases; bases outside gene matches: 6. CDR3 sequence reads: CASSSRLALYEQYF. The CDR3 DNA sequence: TGTGCCAGCAGTTCGCGACTAGCTCTCTACGAGCAGTACTTC.

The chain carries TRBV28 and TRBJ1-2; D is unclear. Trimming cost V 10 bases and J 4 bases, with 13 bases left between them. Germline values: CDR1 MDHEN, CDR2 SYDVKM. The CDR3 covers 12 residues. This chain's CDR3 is CATRRSSYGYTF. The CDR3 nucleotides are TGTGCCACCAGACGGTCCTCCTATGGCTACACCTTC.

This CDR3 reads CASSLLLARVEKLFF. Here the CDR3 DNA reads TGTGCCAGCAGCTTGCTTCTGGCGAGGGTGGAAAAACTGTTTTTT. This chain joins TRBV5-5 and TRBJ1-4, with D uncertain. The CDR3 runs to 15 residues. Trimming took 1 base from V and 8 from J, leaving 15 bases between them. The germline V gene encodes CDR1 SGHKS and CDR2 YYEKEE (reference sequence).

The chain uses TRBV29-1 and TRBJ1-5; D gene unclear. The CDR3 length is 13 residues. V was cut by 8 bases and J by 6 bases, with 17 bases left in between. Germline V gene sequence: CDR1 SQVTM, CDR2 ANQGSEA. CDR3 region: CSPSRAEGQPQHF. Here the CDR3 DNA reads TGCAGCCCCTCCCGGGCGGAGGGTCAGCCCCAGCATTTT.